One TCR beta chain is described in this entry. The antigen it binds to is not known. No base qualities exist here, and no much larger clone lies one base off it. Libraries were built with 5' RACE. The sequencing machine was an Illumina HiSeq 2500. A second roughly 7 to 11 cycle PCR used a sample-barcoded 5' primer and a J-beta primer mix. Each TCR beta cDNA molecule received a unique molecular identifier from a template-switch 5' adaptor carrying 12 random nucleotides. At least 2.5 million CDR3-containing paired-end reads were obtained from each sample. The Mint cDNA synthesis kit, primed by a TRBC-specific oligonucleotide, was used to synthesize first-strand cDNA from all RNA. Following uracil-DNA glycosylase treatment, a first 18-cycle PCR with universal primers M1SS and BC2_uni_R was performed on all cDNA. The authors' pipeline ran thus. For normalization, 1 million high-quality reads were randomly selected from each sample, with every read carrying a distinct molecular identifier. Instead of being binned into consensus sequences, reads with shared molecular identifiers were discarded. MiTCR, set to a Q25 quality threshold and the strictest error-elimination algorithm, was used for CDR3 identification, clonotype clustering and error correction. A nonparametric unseen species model using Euler transformation provided a lower-bound estimate of total TCR beta diversity. TCRdb reprocessed the public reads (quality trimming at Q25 with fastp, clone calling with MiXCR) and kept in-frame beta chains. Every CDR3 protein is listed once, alongside the most common genes and DNA of its rows. V and J calls and clone size were set by TCRdb, not the authors. The table for this sample lists more than 650,000 distinct CDR3 sequences; approximately 21% of them were counted only once. The ten largest clonotypes hold about 20% of the sample.

The germline V gene specifies SQVTM as CDR1 and ANQGSEA as CDR2. V drops 4 bases and J drops 0 bases, leaving 11 bases in between. The CDR3 spans 14 residues, from the cysteine through the phenylalanine. Only the CDR3 part of the read is kept: 42 bases, read in frame from the first base. The data originate from a study of blood T cells in healthy people across ages (dated by TCRdb to the mid-2010s). Notes on the research overall: In model experiments, template switching captured about one uniquely barcoded TCR beta cDNA molecule for every two T cells. To avoid experimental bias, donors of different ages were distributed randomly across sequencing lanes. Two additional independent replicas of 1 million unique cDNA reads from the same blood draw were analyzed for two donors (one aged 18 to 30 and one aged 80 or older). Four age groups were formed from the donors: young (average approximately 15 years), middle-aged (around 37), aged (62) and long-lived (approximately 78). Age-related changes in TCR beta repertoire diversity were measured in the study by deep sequencing normalized with unique cDNA molecular identifiers.

General study outcomes and caveats: Estimates of total diversity based on one million sequenced T cells were regarded as lower bounds and as underestimates. Donor CMV infection status was unknown, potentially confounding age-related changes in expanded clonotypes. A strong correlation was found between observed TCR beta diversity and the percentage of naive T cells measured by flow cytometry. Since profiling was done on bulk unsorted PBMCs, naive and antigen-experienced compartments could not be conclusively compared. Compared with the aged group, the long-lived group had more naive CD4+ T cells, fewer expanded clones and increased TCR diversity, a pattern suggesting age selection. As age increased, observed TCR beta diversity per million T cells dropped in a roughly linear way, and a significant reduction was already evident by age approximately 40.

Donors were 35 to 40 systemically healthy Caucasian individuals from Russia aged about 6 to 100 years. Approximately 9 milliliters of peripheral blood were collected from each donor into EDTA-treated Vacutainer tubes. Ficoll-Paque density-gradient centrifugation was used to isolate PBMCs, with at least 7 million obtained per sample. Trizol reagent was used to extract total RNA from the PBMCs, yielding at least 5.5 micrograms per sample. Naive CD45RAhigh/CD27high T cell percentages were measured by flow cytometry on a PBMC aliquot from every donor. The clonotype comes from a man between 65 and 85 years old in good health. The sequenced sample consisted of blood. Rearrangement joined TRBV29-1 to TRBJ2-3; TRBD2 might be the D gene, on 7 matching bases. In nucleotide form, the sequence is TGCAGCGTTGGAGGGGGACTAAGCACAGATACGCAGTATTTT. Its amino acids are CSVGGGLSTDTQYF.